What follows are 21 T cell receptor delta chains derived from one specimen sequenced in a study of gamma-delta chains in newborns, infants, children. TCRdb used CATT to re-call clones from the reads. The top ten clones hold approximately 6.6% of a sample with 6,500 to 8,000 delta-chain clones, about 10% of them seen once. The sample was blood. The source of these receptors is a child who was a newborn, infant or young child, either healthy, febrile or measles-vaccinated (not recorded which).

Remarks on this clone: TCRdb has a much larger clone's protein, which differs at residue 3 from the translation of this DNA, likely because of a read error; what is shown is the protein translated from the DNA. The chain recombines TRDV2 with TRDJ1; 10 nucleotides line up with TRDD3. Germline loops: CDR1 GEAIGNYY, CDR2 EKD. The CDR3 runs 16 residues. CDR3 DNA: TGTGCCCGTGACACGATGGGGGATACAGTAACCGATAAACTCATCTTT. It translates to CARDTMGDTVTDKLIF.

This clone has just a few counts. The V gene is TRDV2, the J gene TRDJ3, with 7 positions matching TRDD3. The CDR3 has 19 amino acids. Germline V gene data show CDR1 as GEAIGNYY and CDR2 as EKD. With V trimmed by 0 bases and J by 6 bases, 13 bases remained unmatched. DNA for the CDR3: TGTGCCTGTGACACCTTATCAGGGGGATTCGCAGCGGACACCCGACAGATGTTTTTC. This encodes CACDTLSGGFAADTRQMFF.

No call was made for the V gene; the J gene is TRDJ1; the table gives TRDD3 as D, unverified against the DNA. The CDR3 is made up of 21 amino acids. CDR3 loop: CACDAFLGDTESQADADKLIF. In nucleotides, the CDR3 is TGTGCCTGTGATGCTTTCTTGGGGGATACTGAATCTCAGGCCGACGCCGATAAACTCATCTTT.

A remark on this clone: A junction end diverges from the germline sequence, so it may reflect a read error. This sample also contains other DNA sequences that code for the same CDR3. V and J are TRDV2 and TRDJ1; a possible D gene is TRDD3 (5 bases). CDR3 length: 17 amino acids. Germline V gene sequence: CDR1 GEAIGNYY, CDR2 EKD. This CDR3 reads CACDTVDRTWGTDKLIF. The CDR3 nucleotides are TGTGCCTGTGACACCGTTGATCGGACTTGGGGCACCGATAAACTCATTTTT.

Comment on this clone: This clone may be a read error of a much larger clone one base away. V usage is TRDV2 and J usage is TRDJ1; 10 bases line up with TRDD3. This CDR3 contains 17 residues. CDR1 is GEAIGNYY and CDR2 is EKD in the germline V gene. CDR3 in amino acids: CACDTVGGGYPNNKPIF. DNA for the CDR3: TGTGCCTGTGACACCGTGGGTGGGGGATACCCCAACAATAAACCCATCTTT.

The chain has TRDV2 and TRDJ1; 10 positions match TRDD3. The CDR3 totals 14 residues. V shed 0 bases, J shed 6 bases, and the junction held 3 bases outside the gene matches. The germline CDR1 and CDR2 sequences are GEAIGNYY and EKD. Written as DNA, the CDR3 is TGTGCCTGTGACACCCTTACTGGGGGATATAAACTCATCTTT. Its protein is CACDTLTGGYKLIF.

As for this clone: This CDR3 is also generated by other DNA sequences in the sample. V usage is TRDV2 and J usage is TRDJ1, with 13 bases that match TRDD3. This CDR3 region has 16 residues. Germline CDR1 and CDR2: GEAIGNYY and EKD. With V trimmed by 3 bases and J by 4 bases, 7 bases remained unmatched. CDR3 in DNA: TGTGCCTGTGACTCTTTACTGGGGGATACGGGCGATAAACTCATCTTT. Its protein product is CACDSLLGDTGDKLIF.

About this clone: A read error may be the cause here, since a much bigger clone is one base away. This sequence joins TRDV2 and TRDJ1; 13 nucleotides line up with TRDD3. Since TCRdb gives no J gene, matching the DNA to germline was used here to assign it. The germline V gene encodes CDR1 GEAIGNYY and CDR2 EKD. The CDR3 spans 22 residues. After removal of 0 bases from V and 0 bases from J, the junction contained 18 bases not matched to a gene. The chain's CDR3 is CACDTTTGGYVRVEEYTDKLIF. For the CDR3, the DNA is TGTGCCTGTGACACCACTACTGGGGGATACGTCAGAGTGGAAGAGTACACCGATAAACTCATCTTT.

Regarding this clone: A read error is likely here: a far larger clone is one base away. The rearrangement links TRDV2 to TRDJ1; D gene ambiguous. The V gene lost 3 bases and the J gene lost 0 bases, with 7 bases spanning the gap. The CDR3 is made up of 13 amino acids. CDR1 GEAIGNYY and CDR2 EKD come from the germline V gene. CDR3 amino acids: CACDPMDTDKLIF. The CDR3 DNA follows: TGTGCCTGTGACCCCATGGACACCGATAAACTCATCTTT.

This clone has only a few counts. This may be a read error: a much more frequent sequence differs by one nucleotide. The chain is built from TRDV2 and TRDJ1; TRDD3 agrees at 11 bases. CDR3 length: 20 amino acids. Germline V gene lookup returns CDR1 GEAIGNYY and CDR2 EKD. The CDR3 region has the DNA TGTGCCTGTGACACCGTAGGGTCCTCCTTGGGGGATACGTGGTCCGATAAACCCATCTTT. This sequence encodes CACDTVGSSLGDTWSDKPIF.

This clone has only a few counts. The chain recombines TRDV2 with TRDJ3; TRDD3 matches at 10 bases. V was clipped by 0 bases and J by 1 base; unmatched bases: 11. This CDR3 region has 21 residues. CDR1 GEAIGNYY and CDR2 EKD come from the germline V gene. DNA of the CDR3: TGTGCCTGTGACACCGTTTTTCGTACTGGGGGATCGTCCTGGGACACCCGACAGATGTTTTTC. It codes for CACDTVFRTGGSSWDTRQMFF.

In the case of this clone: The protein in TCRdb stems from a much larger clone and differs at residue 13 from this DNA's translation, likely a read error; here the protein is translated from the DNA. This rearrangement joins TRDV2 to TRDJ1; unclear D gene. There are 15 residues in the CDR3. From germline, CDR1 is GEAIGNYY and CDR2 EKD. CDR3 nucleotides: TGTGCCTGTGACCCGGTTGGAGCGTACACCGATAAACCCATCTTT. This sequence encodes CACDPVGAYTDKPIF.

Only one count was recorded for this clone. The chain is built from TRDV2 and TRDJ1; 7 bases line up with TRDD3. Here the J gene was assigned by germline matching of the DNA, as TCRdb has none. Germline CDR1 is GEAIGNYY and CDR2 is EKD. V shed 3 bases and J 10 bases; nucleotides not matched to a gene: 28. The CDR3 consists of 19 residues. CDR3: CACDSWPSLGEPYIGRLIF. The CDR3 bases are TGTGCCTGTGACTCTTGGCCTTCGTTGGGGGAGCCGTACATCGGGAGACTCATCTTT.

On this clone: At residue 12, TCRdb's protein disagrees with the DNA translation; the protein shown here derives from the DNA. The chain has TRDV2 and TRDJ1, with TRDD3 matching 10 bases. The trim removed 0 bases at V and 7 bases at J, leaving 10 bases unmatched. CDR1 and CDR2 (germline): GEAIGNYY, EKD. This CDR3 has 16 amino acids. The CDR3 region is CACDTVGWGIPGKLIF. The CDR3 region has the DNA TGTGCCTGTGACACCGTAGGGTGGGGGATACCCGGTAAACTCATCTTT.

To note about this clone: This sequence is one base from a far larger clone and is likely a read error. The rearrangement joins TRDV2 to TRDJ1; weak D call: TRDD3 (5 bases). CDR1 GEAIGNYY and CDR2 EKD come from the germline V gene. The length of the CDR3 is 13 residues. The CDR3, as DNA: TGTGCCTGTGACCCGATACACACCGATAAACCCATCTTT. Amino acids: CACDPIHTDKPIF.

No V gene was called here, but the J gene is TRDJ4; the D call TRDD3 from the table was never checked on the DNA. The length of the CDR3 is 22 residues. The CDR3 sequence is CALGESLSILRCPTWGSRPLIF. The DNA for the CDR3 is TGTGCTCTTGGGGAATCCCTTTCGATCCTACGCTGTCCCACTTGGGGGTCCAGACCCCTGATCTTT.

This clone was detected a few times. The CDR3 nucleotides read TGTGCCTGTGACGGAATTACTGCCGATAAACTCATCTTT. This translates into CACDGITADKLIF. J is TRDJ1 and V is TRDV2; D gene unclear. Germline loops: CDR1 GEAIGNYY, CDR2 EKD. The CDR3 is 13 amino acids. Trimming took 3 bases from V and 3 from J, leaving 10 bases between them.

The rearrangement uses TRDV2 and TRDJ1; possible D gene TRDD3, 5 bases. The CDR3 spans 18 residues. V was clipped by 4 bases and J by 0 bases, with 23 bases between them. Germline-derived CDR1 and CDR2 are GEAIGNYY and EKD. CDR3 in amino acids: CACENIPSGGPYTDKLIF. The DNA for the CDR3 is TGTGCCTGTGAGAATATCCCGTCGGGGGGCCCGTACACCGATAAACTCATCTTT.

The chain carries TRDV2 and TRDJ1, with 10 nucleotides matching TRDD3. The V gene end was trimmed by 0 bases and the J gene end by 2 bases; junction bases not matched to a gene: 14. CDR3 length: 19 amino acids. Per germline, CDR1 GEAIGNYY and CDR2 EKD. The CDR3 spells CACDTVQLGDRGTTDKLIF. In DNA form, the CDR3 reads TGTGCCTGTGACACCGTACAACTGGGGGATCGGGGCACGACCGATAAACTCATCTTT.

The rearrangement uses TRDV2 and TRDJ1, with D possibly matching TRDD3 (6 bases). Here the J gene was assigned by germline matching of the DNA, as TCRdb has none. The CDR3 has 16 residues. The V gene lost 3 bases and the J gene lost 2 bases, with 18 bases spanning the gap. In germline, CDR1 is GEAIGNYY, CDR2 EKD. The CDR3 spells CACDPILGIRTDKLIF. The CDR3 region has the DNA TGTGCCTGTGACCCCATACTGGGTATACGAACCGATAAACTCATCTTT.

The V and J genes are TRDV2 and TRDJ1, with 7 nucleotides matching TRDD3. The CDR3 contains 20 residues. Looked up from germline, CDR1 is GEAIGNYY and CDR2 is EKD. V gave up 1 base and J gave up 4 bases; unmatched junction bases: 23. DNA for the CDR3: TGTGCCTGTGACACTGTTTCTGCCATTGGTTGGGGGAACAAAGGCGATAAACTCATCTTT. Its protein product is CACDTVSAIGWGNKGDKLIF.